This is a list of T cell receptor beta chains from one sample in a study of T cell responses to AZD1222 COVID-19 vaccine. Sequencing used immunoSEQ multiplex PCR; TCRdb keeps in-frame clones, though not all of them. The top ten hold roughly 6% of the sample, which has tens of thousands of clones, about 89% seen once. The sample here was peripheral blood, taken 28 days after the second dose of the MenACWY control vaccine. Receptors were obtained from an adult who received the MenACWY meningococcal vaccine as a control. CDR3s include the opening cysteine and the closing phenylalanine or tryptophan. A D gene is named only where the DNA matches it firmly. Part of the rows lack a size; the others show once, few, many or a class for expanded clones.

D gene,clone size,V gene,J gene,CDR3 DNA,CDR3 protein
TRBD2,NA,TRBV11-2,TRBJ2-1,TGTGCCAGCAGGGTCTTAGCGGGAGTCCCCTACAATGAGCAGTTCTTC,CASRVLAGVPYNEQFF
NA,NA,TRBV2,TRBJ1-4,TGTGCCAGCAGTGAAGCTTCGGGGTGGGTCACCGCGTCAACTAATGAAAAACTGTTTTTT,CASSEASGWVTASTNEKLFF
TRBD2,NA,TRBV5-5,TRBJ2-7,TGTGCCAGCAGCTTGGGCGGGGAGGGGTACGAGCAGTACTTC,CASSLGGEGYEQYF
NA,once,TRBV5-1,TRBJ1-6,TGCGCCAGCAGCGCTAACTCCTATAATTCACCCCTCCACTTT,CASSANSYNSPLHF
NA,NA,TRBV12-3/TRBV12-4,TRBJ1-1,TGTGCCAGCAGCCGAAACGGCGAAGCTTTCTTT,CASSRNGEAFF
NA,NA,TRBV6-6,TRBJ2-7,TGTGCCAGCACTTCGCGGGTCTCGGGGTCCTACGAGCAGTACTTC,CASTSRVSGSYEQYF
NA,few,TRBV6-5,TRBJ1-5,TGTGCCAGCAGTTACTCGACGGGCCGGCCCCAGCATTTT,CASSYSTGRPQHF
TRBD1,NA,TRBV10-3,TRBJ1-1,TGTGCCATCTCGGGGTCAGGGGACAGCAACACTGAAGCTTTCTTT,CAISGSGDSNTEAFF
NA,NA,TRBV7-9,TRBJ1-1,TGTGCCAGCAGCTTTTCCGATCTAAAAGGGCGCTTT,CASSFSDLKGRF
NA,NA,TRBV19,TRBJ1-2,TGTGCCAGTGCGGTCGGACCGACTAACTATGGCTACACCTTC,CASAVGPTNYGYTF
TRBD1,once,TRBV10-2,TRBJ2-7,TGCGCCAGCAAACCGGGACAGGGTCTTTACGAGCAGTACTTC,CASKPGQGLYEQYF
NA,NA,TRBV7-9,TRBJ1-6,TGTGCCAGCAGCGCCCTCCAGGAGGGATCTGATTCACCCCTCCACTTT,CASSALQEGSDSPLHF
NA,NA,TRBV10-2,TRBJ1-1,TGCGCCAGCAGTGTGGGACAAGGGGCGGCTGAAGCTTTCTTT,CASSVGQGAAEAFF
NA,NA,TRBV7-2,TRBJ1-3,TGTGCCAGCAGGAACTACTCTGGAAACACCATATATTTT,CASRNYSGNTIYF
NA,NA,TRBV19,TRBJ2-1,TGTGCCAGTAGTATTCGGACAGTGAGCAATGAGCAGTTCTTC,CASSIRTVSNEQFF
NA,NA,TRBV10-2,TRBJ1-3,TGCGCCAGCAGTTTGACAGACGGAAACACCATATATTTT,CASSLTDGNTIYF
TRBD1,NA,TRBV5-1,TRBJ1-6,TGCGCCAGCAGCGGGGGACAGGGTACCAATTCACCCCTCCACTTT,CASSGGQGTNSPLHF
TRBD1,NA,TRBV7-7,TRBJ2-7,TGTGCCAGCAGCCCCGACAGGGTTGAGCAGTACTTC,CASSPDRVEQYF
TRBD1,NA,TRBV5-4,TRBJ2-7,TGTGCCAGCAGCTTGGAGGGACAGGGATTCTACGAGCAGTACTTC,CASSLEGQGFYEQYF
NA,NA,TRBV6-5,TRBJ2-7,TGTGCCAGCAGCGCAAAGTACGAGCAGTACTTC,CASSAKYEQYF
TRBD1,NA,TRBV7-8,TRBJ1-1,TGTGCCAGCAGCCCGCAAACAGGGGACTCTGAAGCTTTCTTT,CASSPQTGDSEAFF
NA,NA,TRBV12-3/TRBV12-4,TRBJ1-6,TGTGCCAGCAGTAGGAGGTTCGGGTCACCCCTCCACTTT,CASSRRFGSPLHF
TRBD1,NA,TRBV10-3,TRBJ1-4,TGTGCCAGTCGACAGGGAGTGGTCGAAAAACTGTTTTTT,CASRQGVVEKLFF
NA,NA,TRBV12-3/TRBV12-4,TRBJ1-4,TGTGCCAGCAGTTTGGTCCGAGGTGAAAAACTGTTTTTT,CASSLVRGEKLFF
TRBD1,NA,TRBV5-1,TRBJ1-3,TGCGCCAGCAGCTCGACAGGGGGCTCTGGAAACACCATATATTTT,CASSSTGGSGNTIYF
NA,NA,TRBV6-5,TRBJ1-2,TGTGCCAGCAGTTACTCAGCCAAGCGGGCTTATGGCTACACCTTC,CASSYSAKRAYGYTF
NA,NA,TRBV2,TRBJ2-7,TGTGCCAGCAGGGGGGGAAGGAGCGGCAGCTCCTACGAGCAGTACTTC,CASRGGRSGSSYEQYF
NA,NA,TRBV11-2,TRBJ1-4,TGTGCCAGCAGCCCCCGCTTAGGTGAAAAACTGTTTTTT,CASSPRLGEKLFF
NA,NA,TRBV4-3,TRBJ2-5,TGCGCCAGCAGCCAAGATCCCCGAGGAGAGACCCAGTACTTC,CASSQDPRGETQYF
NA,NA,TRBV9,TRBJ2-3,TGTGCCAGCAGCCTTGAACAAGCCGGTGTGTCCGATACGCAGTATTTT,CASSLEQAGVSDTQYF
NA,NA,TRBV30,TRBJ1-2,TGTGCCTGGAGCGGGCCAGTGTTCACCTTC,CAWSGPVFTF
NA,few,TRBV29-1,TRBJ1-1,TGCAGCGTTGTTGACACTGAAGCTTTCTTT,CSVVDTEAFF
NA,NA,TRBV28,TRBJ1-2,TGTGCCATCCTAGGCCCCTTTCTCTATGGCTACACCTTC,CAILGPFLYGYTF
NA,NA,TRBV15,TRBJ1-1,TGTGCCACCAGCAGAGACCGGGGGAACACTGAAGCTTTCTTT,CATSRDRGNTEAFF
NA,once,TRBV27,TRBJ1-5,TGTGCCAGCAGACTCAACTCAAAGGGTGGCCAGTCTCAGCCCCAGCATTTT,CASRLNSKGGQSQPQHF
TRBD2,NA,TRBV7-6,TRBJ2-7,TGTGCCAGCAGCTTAATCGAGACTAGCGGTTACGAGCAGTACTTC,CASSLIETSGYEQYF
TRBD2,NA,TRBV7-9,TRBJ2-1,TGTGCCAGCAGCCGTAGCCGACTAGCGGGAGTAAGTAATGAGCAGTTCTTC,CASSRSRLAGVSNEQFF
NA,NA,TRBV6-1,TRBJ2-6,TGTGCCAGCAGTGAAAGCAGCGGAGCAAACGTCCTGACTTTC,CASSESSGANVLTF
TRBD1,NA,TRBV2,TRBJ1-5,TGTGCCAGCTCCGGGACAGGAGGGAGACAGCCCCAGCATTTT,CASSGTGGRQPQHF
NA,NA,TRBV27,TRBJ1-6,TGTGCCAGCAGTCAGGGCTCCTATAATTCACCCCTCCACTTT,CASSQGSYNSPLHF
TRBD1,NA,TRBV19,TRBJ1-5,TGTGCCAGTAGGCAAGACAGGGCTGGCAATCAGCCCCAGCATTTT,CASRQDRAGNQPQHF
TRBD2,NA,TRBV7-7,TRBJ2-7,TGTGCCAGCAGCCCAAGCGGGGTGGGCGCCTACGAGCAGTACTTC,CASSPSGVGAYEQYF
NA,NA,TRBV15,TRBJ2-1,TGTGCCACCAGCAGAGGGGGATCGGGACCCACTGGGAATGAGCAGTTCTTC,CATSRGGSGPTGNEQFF